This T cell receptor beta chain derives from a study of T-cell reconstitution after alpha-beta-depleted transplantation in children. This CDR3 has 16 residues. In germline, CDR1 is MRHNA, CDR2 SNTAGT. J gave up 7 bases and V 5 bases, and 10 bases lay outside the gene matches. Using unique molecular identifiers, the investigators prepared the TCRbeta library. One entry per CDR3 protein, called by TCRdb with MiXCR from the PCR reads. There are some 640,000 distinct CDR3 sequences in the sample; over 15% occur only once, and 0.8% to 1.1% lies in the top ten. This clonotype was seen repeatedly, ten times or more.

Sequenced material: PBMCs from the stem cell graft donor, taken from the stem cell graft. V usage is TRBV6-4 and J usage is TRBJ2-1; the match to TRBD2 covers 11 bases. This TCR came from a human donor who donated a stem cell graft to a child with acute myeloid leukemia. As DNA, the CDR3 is TGTGCCAGCAGTTATCTTAGCGGGGGGGCCCGAAATGAGCAGTTCTTC. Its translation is CASSYLSGGARNEQFF.